The 8 T cell receptor beta chains listed next were all sequenced from one sample in a study of blood T cell repertoires in COVID-19. This table comes from immunoSEQ multiplex PCR, and its TCRdb copy is limited to in-frame clones, with some not included. The table lists 250,000 or so clones, 87% of them singletons, with approximately 2.4% in the top ten. The sample taken for sequencing was PBMCs or T cells enriched from blood (not recorded which). The receptors shown here come from a woman under 40 with acute COVID-19.

V usage is TRBV12-3 or TRBV12-4 and J usage is TRBJ1-5; D ambiguous. Trimming shortened V by 7 bases and J by 4 bases, and 8 bases separated the two germline ends. The CDR3 is made up of 12 amino acids. In DNA, the CDR3 is TGTGCCAGCACCGTCACTAATCAGCCCCAGCATTTT. Residues: CASTVTNQPQHF.

V is TRBV4-1 and J is TRBJ2-7; 10 bases are shared with TRBD1. The CDR3 spans 16 residues. CDR1 is MGHRA and CDR2 is YSYEKL in the germline V gene. Unmatched junction bases numbered 5, after V lost 0 bases and J lost 3 bases. For the CDR3, the DNA is TGCGCCAGCAGCCAAGATCGGGACAGGGGAGTCTACGAGCAGTACTTC. Protein product: CASSQDRDRGVYEQYF.

The V gene is TRBV7-2, the J gene TRBJ2-2, with a possible D match to TRBD1 (5 bases). Germline CDR1 is SGHTA and CDR2 is FQGNSA. V was shortened by 1 base and J by 4 bases, with 13 bases between the two germline ends. CDR3 length equals 16 residues. For the CDR3, the DNA is TGTGCCAGCAGCTTAGTCCCAGGGTATTTCACCGGGGAGCTGTTTTTT. This gives the protein CASSLVPGYFTGELFF.

The chain links TRBV5-1 to TRBJ1-6; TRBD1 matches at 8 bases. Germline values: CDR1 SGHRS, CDR2 YFSETQ. This CDR3 comprises 15 residues. Trimming cost V 0 bases and J 8 bases; bases outside gene matches: 4. CDR3 bases: TGCGCCAGCAGCTTGGATGTGACAGGGGATTCACCCCTCCACTTT. Translation: CASSLDVTGDSPLHF. Full variable domain (outside the CDR3, taken from reference TRBV5-1 and TRBJ1-6): KAGVTQTPRYLIKTRGQQVTLSCSPISGHRSVSWYQQTPGQGLQFLFEYFSETQRNKGNFPGRFSGRQFSNSRSEMNVSTLELGDSALYLCASSLDVTGDSPLHFGNGTRLTVT.

The gene calls are TRBV5-6 and TRBJ1-2; 7 nucleotides agree with TRBD1. The V gene's germline CDR1 is SGHDT and CDR2 YYEEEE. The length of the CDR3 is 15 residues. The trim removed 3 bases at V and 3 bases at J, leaving 8 bases unmatched. The CDR3 is CASSSGQLKHYGYTF. The CDR3 DNA reads as TGTGCCAGCAGCTCGGGACAGCTTAAACACTATGGCTACACCTTC.

The chain carries TRBV7-9 and TRBJ1-1, with 9 bases lining up with TRBD1. With 5 bases clipped from V and 0 bases from J, the junction kept 7 bases outside the gene matches. Germline values: CDR1 SEHNR, CDR2 FQNEAQ (reference sequence). The CDR3 extends over 16 amino acids. CDR3 in DNA: TGTGCCAGCAGCATTACAGACAGGGGGATGAACACTGAAGCTTTCTTT. It translates to CASSITDRGMNTEAFF.

This clone was detected only once. V usage is TRBV4-3 and J usage is TRBJ2-7; the match to TRBD1 covers 7 bases. This CDR3 contains 13 residues. Germline assignment: CDR1 LGHNA and CDR2 YSLEER. V lost 4 bases and J lost 3; bases outside the gene matches: 3. In DNA, the CDR3 is TGCGCCAGCAGCCCCGGGACAGACTACGAGCAGTACTTC. Translating it yields CASSPGTDYEQYF.

This chain links TRBV6-6 with TRBJ1-2; 9 bases agree with TRBD1. CDR1 and CDR2 (germline): MNHNY, SVGAGI (reference sequence). V lost 5 bases, J lost 4 bases, and 11 bases stayed unmatched. The CDR3 is 16 residues long. The CDR3 reads CASSKTSQGALYGYTF. The CDR3 coding sequence is TGTGCCAGCAGTAAGACCTCACAGGGGGCTCTCTATGGCTACACCTTC.